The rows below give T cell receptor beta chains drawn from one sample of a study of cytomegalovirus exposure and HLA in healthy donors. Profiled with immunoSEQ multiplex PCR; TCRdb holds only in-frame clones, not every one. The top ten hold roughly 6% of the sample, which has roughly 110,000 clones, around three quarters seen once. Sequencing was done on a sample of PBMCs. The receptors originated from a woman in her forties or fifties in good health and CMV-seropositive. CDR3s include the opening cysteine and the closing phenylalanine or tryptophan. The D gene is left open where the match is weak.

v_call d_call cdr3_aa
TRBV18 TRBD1 CASSPPPGGAYYGYTF
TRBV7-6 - CASSLGRVGNTIYF
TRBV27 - CASRKGGNTGELFF
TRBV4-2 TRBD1 CASSQTGQGVNYGYTF
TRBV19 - CASSTGRRYTF
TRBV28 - CASSLAGRVNQPQHF
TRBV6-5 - CASSFRERDTQYF
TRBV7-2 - CASSLSRGGTEAFF
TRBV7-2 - CASSLVAGGGGYTF
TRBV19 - CASSIFRGQSGNTIYF
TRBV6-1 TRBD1 CASRRTGNQPQHF
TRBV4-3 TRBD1 CASSQARDRGYYGYTF
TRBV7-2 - CASSLAAGAGNTIYF
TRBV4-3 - CASSQGDVRGDTEAFF
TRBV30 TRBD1 CAWRNERWSRGRMNNYGYTF
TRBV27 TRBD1 CASKTGAVNRAFF
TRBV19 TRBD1 CASSPHPKGDSPGYTF
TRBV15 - CATSRVGGAHGYGYTF
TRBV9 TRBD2 CASSPRSSGGHNEQFF
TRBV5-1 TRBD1 CASTQRTGGDEQYF
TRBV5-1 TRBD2 CASSLGSPGFRGDTDTQYF
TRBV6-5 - CASSVGVQPQHF
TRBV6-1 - CASTRSQADGYTF
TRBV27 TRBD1 CASRPRQGVIDEKLFF
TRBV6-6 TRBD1 CASGQVGQPQHF
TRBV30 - CAWIQTEAFF
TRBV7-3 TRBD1 CASSPGGADTEAFF
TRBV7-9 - CASSFMQGNSYEQYF
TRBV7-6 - CASSLAVGGHNEQFF
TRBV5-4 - CASSPRGGGTEAFF
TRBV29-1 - CSGELRGGGTTLNRNYGYTF
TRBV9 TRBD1 CASSYGGQGEQYF
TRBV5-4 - CASSLANEQFF
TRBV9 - CASSVDPGNNQPQHF
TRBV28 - CASSAQGANQPQHF
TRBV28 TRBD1 CAITQGVSYEQYF
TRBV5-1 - CASSRIGTGGHGELFF
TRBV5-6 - CASSLWGLYNEQFF
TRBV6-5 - CASSYVRGATEAFF
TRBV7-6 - CASSFGDTYEQYF
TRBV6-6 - CASSSLRGYTIYF
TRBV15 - CATSRDQYRGNTIYF
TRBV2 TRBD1 CASRGGTATHYGYTF
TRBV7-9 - CASSSLDGSTNYGYTF
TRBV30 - CAWDGTRLSGANVLTF
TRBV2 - CASSPEVWSYGYTF